The rows below give T cell receptor beta chains drawn from one sample of a study of vaccination effects on CD4 cells after COVID-19. No antigen has been assigned to these receptors. TCRdb's copy holds only in-frame clones and misses some; the assay was immunoSEQ multiplex PCR. The sample consists of around 40,000 clones, approximately 67% of them appearing once. This specimen consisted of CD4+ T cells from PBMCs cultured without peptide, obtained before COVID-19 vaccination. The receptors originated from a human donor who received a COVID-19 vaccine. Both conserved end residues are part of each CDR3. The order of the fields is V gene, D gene, CDR3 length, clone size, J gene, CDR3 DNA, CDR3 protein. A D gene is named only where the DNA matches it firmly. Only part of the rows carry a size: once, few, many, or a class if the clone is expanded.

V: TRBV9; D: .; length: 11; size: .; J: TRBJ1-1; DNA: TGTGCCAGCAGCCCCCAGCGGGAAGCTTTCTTT; CDR3: CASSPQREAFF
V: TRBV4-1; D: TRBD1; length: 16; size: few; J: TRBJ2-3; DNA: TGCGCCAGCAGCCAAGGGAACAGGGGGTGGACAGATACGCAGTATTTT; CDR3: CASSQGNRGWTDTQYF
V: TRBV20-1; D: .; length: 11; size: medium-sized; J: TRBJ2-1; DNA: TGCAGTGCTAGGAGGGCGTATGAGCAGTTCTTC; CDR3: CSARRAYEQFF
V: TRBV4-1; D: .; length: 15; size: .; J: TRBJ2-1; DNA: TGCGCCAGCAGCCAAGATTCCGGGACCTACAATGAGCAGTTCTTC; CDR3: CASSQDSGTYNEQFF
V: TRBV11-2; D: .; length: 13; size: .; J: TRBJ1-3; DNA: TGTGCCAGCAGCCCGAGATTGGAACACACCATATATTTT; CDR3: CASSPRLEHTIYF
V: TRBV7-9; D: .; length: 14; size: once; J: TRBJ2-7; DNA: TGTGCCAGCAGCTCGGACGGACGTTCCTACGAGCAGTACTTC; CDR3: CASSSDGRSYEQYF
V: TRBV3-1/TRBV3-2; D: .; length: 15; size: .; J: TRBJ1-1; DNA: TGTGCCAGCAGCCGACCACACCAGGGAAACACTGAAGCTTTCTTT; CDR3: CASSRPHQGNTEAFF
V: TRBV11-3; D: .; length: 18; size: .; J: TRBJ2-1; DNA: TGTGCCAGCAGCTTAGGACTTCTCGCGGGGAGCTCCTACAATGAGCAGTTCTTC; CDR3: CASSLGLLAGSSYNEQFF
V: TRBV7-9; D: TRBD1; length: 14; size: .; J: TRBJ1-2; DNA: TGTGCCAGCAGCTTAAAGGACAGGACTCGCGGCTACACCTTC; CDR3: CASSLKDRTRGYTF
V: TRBV2; D: .; length: 11; size: .; J: TRBJ2-2; DNA: TGTGCCAGCAGTACAGCCGGGGAGCTGTTTTTT; CDR3: CASSTAGELFF
V: TRBV5-1; D: .; length: 13; size: few; J: TRBJ2-7; DNA: TGCGCCAGCAGCTCAAACGGGGCCTACGAGCAGTACTTC; CDR3: CASSSNGAYEQYF
V: TRBV7-9; D: .; length: 14; size: .; J: TRBJ2-3; DNA: TGTGCCAGCAGCCCTCCTTCTAGCACAGATACGCAGTATTTT; CDR3: CASSPPSSTDTQYF
V: TRBV21-1; D: .; length: 19; size: .; J: TRBJ1-2; DNA: TGTGCCAGCAGCACAACCGGGACAGGGGGCGCCCCGACGGACTATGGCTACACCTTC; CDR3: CASSTTGTGGAPTDYGYTF
V: TRBV6-1; D: TRBD1; length: 15; size: .; J: TRBJ2-5; DNA: TGTGCCAGCAGTGAACGGGCAGGGGGCGCAGAGACCCAGTACTTC; CDR3: CASSERAGGAETQYF
V: TRBV28; D: .; length: 15; size: .; J: TRBJ1-3; DNA: TGTGCCAGCAGTTCCATGCTCGGCGGTGGAAACACCATATATTTT; CDR3: CASSSMLGGGNTIYF
V: TRBV7-2; D: TRBD2; length: 19; size: once; J: TRBJ2-7; DNA: TGTGCCAGCAGCATCAGAAAAGGACTAGCGGGGGGCCTTTCCTACGAGCAGTACTTC; CDR3: CASSIRKGLAGGLSYEQYF
V: TRBV29-1; D: TRBD2; length: 15; size: .; J: TRBJ2-3; DNA: TGCAGCGTTGCCCTTCTAGCGGGGGGCGGAGATACGCAGTATTTT; CDR3: CSVALLAGGGDTQYF
V: TRBV6-4; D: .; length: 15; size: .; J: TRBJ1-2; DNA: TGTGCCAGCAGTGACTCTGGAAGGGGTTCCTATGGCTACACCTTC; CDR3: CASSDSGRGSYGYTF
V: TRBV4-2; D: TRBD2; length: 16; size: .; J: TRBJ2-1; DNA: TGTGCCAGCAGCCGAGCTAGCGGGGAAAATCGGAATGAGCAGTTCTTC; CDR3: CASSRASGENRNEQFF
V: TRBV27; D: .; length: 15; size: .; J: TRBJ2-2; DNA: TGTGCCAGCAGTTTAAGCGGGACATACACCGGGGAGCTGTTTTTT; CDR3: CASSLSGTYTGELFF
V: TRBV6-6; D: .; length: 15; size: .; J: TRBJ1-1; DNA: TGTGCCAGCAATCCCCCGGGGGGGGGTGTCACTGAAGCTTTCTTT; CDR3: CASNPPGGGVTEAFF
V: TRBV5-6; D: .; length: 15; size: .; J: TRBJ1-1; DNA: TGTGCCAGCAGCTTGGTTGGGGCCCGGAGGGATGAAGCTTTCTTT; CDR3: CASSLVGARRDEAFF
V: TRBV19; D: .; length: 13; size: .; J: TRBJ2-7; DNA: TGTGCCAGTAGTATAGGCACCATCTACGAGCAGTACTTC; CDR3: CASSIGTIYEQYF
V: TRBV19; D: .; length: 15; size: .; J: TRBJ1-2; DNA: TGTGCCAGTAGCCATCGGGAGGAGCGGTCCTATGGCTACACCTTC; CDR3: CASSHREERSYGYTF
V: TRBV5-6; D: .; length: 19; size: .; J: TRBJ1-5; DNA: TGTGCCAGCAGCTCCTACAGCCCTGACATTTCGCCTTACAATCAGCCCCAGCATTTT; CDR3: CASSSYSPDISPYNQPQHF
V: TRBV5-1; D: .; length: 15; size: few; J: TRBJ1-1; DNA: TGCGCCAGCAGCTCCGGCGACCGAGGGAGTACTGAAGCTTTCTTT; CDR3: CASSSGDRGSTEAFF
V: TRBV6-1; D: .; length: 16; size: few; J: TRBJ1-2; DNA: TGTGCCAGCAGTGAAGCGTCGACAGGCCTCTACTATGGCTACACCTTC; CDR3: CASSEASTGLYYGYTF
V: TRBV7-8; D: .; length: 15; size: .; J: TRBJ2-3; DNA: TGTGCCAGCAGCTTCAGACTAGATGGCACAGATACGCAGTATTTT; CDR3: CASSFRLDGTDTQYF
V: TRBV6-4; D: TRBD1; length: 13; size: .; J: TRBJ1-2; DNA: TGTGCCAGCAGCCCACAGGGGGCTGCTGGCTACACCTTC; CDR3: CASSPQGAAGYTF
V: TRBV7-9; D: .; length: 16; size: few; J: TRBJ2-7; DNA: TGTGCCAGCAGCTTATTCCTACATAACCAATTCTACGAGCAGTACTTC; CDR3: CASSLFLHNQFYEQYF
V: TRBV20-1; D: .; length: 11; size: .; J: TRBJ1-1; DNA: TGCAGTGCTAGGGACAGCCCCGAAGCTTTCTTT; CDR3: CSARDSPEAFF
V: TRBV11-2; D: .; length: 13; size: .; J: TRBJ1-4; DNA: TGTGCCAGCAGCTTAGATCGGATTGAAAAACTGTTTTTT; CDR3: CASSLDRIEKLFF
V: TRBV3-1/TRBV3-2; D: .; length: 15; size: few; J: TRBJ1-1; DNA: TGTGCCAGCAGCCAATCCGGGGCCAAGAGCACTGAAGCTTTCTTT; CDR3: CASSQSGAKSTEAFF
V: TRBV19; D: .; length: 15; size: .; J: TRBJ1-2; DNA: TGTGCCAGTAGTACCCCAGGGGAAGGATTCAATGGCTACACCTTC; CDR3: CASSTPGEGFNGYTF
V: TRBV9; D: .; length: 16; size: .; J: TRBJ2-1; DNA: TGTGCCAGCAGCGTAGGGACAGCCTTATCCTACAATGAGCAGTTCTTC; CDR3: CASSVGTALSYNEQFF
V: TRBV9; D: .; length: 15; size: .; J: TRBJ2-3; DNA: TGTGCCAGCAGCGTAGCAAACGGGGTCACAGATACGCAGTATTTT; CDR3: CASSVANGVTDTQYF
V: TRBV6-5; D: .; length: 15; size: .; J: TRBJ2-3; DNA: TGTGCCAGCAGTTACTCGCAGGGTAGGGCAGATACGCAGTATTTT; CDR3: CASSYSQGRADTQYF
V: TRBV5-4; D: .; length: 12; size: .; J: TRBJ2-1; DNA: TGTGCCAGCAGCTTGTGGGGCCTTGAGCAGTTCTTC; CDR3: CASSLWGLEQFF
V: TRBV7-7; D: TRBD2; length: 15; size: .; J: TRBJ2-3; DNA: TGTGCCAGCAGCCCCCAGATAGCGGGGACAGATACGCAGTATTTT; CDR3: CASSPQIAGTDTQYF
V: TRBV10-3; D: TRBD1; length: 19; size: .; J: TRBJ1-1; DNA: TGTGCCATCAGTGTCGGTTACTTGGGACAGGGCCGTATGAACACTGAAGCTTTCTTT; CDR3: CAISVGYLGQGRMNTEAFF
V: TRBV7-9; D: TRBD1; length: 15; size: .; J: TRBJ1-1; DNA: TGTGCCAGCAGCTTAGGACCGACAGGGTTCGGGTGGGCTTTCTTT; CDR3: CASSLGPTGFGWAFF
V: TRBV4-1; D: .; length: 15; size: .; J: TRBJ1-2; DNA: TGCGCCAGCAGCCAGCCCCTAACTCACCCCTATGGCTACACCTTC; CDR3: CASSQPLTHPYGYTF
V: TRBV18; D: .; length: 12; size: once; J: TRBJ2-7; DNA: TGTGCCAGCTCACCAAGCTCCTACGAGCAGTACTTC; CDR3: CASSPSSYEQYF
V: TRBV27; D: TRBD1; length: 13; size: large; J: TRBJ1-2; DNA: TGTGCCAGCAGCCTCAGGGGGCAGGATGGCTACACCTTC; CDR3: CASSLRGQDGYTF
V: TRBV4-1; D: .; length: 16; size: once; J: TRBJ1-4; DNA: TGCGCCAGCAGCCAAGATCCCCAGGGCATTAATGAAAAACTGTTTTTT; CDR3: CASSQDPQGINEKLFF
V: TRBV12-5; D: .; length: 13; size: .; J: TRBJ2-5; DNA: TGTGCTAGTGGTTTGGGGGGGGAAGAGACCCAGTACTTC; CDR3: CASGLGGEETQYF
V: TRBV3-1/TRBV3-2; D: TRBD1; length: 14; size: .; J: TRBJ1-6; DNA: TGTGCCAGCAGTTCGGACAGGGTTTATTCACCCCTCCACTTT; CDR3: CASSSDRVYSPLHF
V: TRBV7-9; D: TRBD1; length: 13; size: few; J: TRBJ1-2; DNA: TGTGCCAGCAGCTTCGGGACAGTCTATGGCTACACCTTC; CDR3: CASSFGTVYGYTF
V: TRBV4-1; D: TRBD1; length: 16; size: .; J: TRBJ1-1; DNA: TGCGCCAGCAGCCAATCCTGGACAGGGAGGAACCTCGAAGCTTTCTTT; CDR3: CASSQSWTGRNLEAFF
V: TRBV3-1/TRBV3-2; D: TRBD2; length: 17; size: .; J: TRBJ2-1; DNA: TGTGCCAGCAGCCATCGACGACTAGCGGGCGGGTACAATGAGCAGTTCTTC; CDR3: CASSHRRLAGGYNEQFF
V: TRBV29-1; D: .; length: 13; size: .; J: TRBJ2-3; DNA: TGCAGCGTTCCTAAAACAGGGCCAGATACGCAGTATTTT; CDR3: CSVPKTGPDTQYF